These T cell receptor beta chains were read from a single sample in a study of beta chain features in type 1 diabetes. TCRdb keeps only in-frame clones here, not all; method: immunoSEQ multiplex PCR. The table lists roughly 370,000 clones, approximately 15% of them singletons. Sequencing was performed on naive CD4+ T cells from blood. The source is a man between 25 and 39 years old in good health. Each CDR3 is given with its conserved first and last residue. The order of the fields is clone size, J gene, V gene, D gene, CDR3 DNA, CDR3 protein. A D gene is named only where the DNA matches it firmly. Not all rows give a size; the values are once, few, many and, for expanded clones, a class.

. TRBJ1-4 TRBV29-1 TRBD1 TGCAGCGTTGACGAGACAGGGGGCTCGAATAGCGAAAAACTGTTTTTT CSVDETGGSNSEKLFF
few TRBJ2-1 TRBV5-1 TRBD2 TGCGCCAGCAGCTTGTCAGGTAGCGGGAGTACGAAGTTCTTC CASSLSGSGSTKFF
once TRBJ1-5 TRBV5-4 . TGTGCCAGCAGCAGACAGGAGGAGGATCAGCCCCAGCATTTT CASSRQEEDQPQHF
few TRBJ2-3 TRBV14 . TGTGCCAGCAGCCGCCCAACAGATACGCAGTATTTT CASSRPTDTQYF
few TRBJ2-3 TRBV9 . TGTGCCAGCAGCTCGGGAGTCAATACGCAGTATTTT CASSSGVNTQYF
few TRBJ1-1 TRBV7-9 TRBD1 TGTGCCAGCAGCTTTGCCGGGACAGGGCGAGGAGCTTTCTTT CASSFAGTGRGAFF
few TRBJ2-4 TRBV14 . TGTGCCAGCAGCCGATCAGGTCAGGTACAAAACATTCAGTACTTC CASSRSGQVQNIQYF
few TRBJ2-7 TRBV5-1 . TGCGCCAGCAGGGAAGCGGGCGAGCAGTACTTC CASREAGEQYF
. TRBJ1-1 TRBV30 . TGTGCCTGGAGGAAGGCGTTCCAGAGAGTTGAAGCTTTCTTT CAWRKAFQRVEAFF
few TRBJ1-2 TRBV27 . TGTGCCAGCAGTTTATCGAGATCGGATGGCTACACCTTC CASSLSRSDGYTF
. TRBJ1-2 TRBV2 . TGTGCCAGCGGCTCTTTTGAGGGATTAGGTGGCTACACCTTC CASGSFEGLGGYTF
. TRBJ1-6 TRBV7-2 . TGTGCCAGCAGCTTAGTCAGACCCTCCTATAATTCACCCCTCCACTTT CASSLVRPSYNSPLHF
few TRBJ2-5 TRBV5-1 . TGCGCCAGCAGCCCCGGTTCCCTCGGGGAGACCCAGTACTTC CASSPGSLGETQYF
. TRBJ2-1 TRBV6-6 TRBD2 TGTGCCAGCAGGCCGACTAGCCAGCTCAATGAGCAGTTCTTC CASRPTSQLNEQFF
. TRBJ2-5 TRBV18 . TGTGCCAGCTCACAAGGGTTTGAGACCCAGTACTTC CASSQGFETQYF
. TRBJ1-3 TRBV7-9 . TGTGCCAGCAGCTTAGGTAACTCTGGAAACACCATATATTTT CASSLGNSGNTIYF
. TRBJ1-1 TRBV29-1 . TGCAGCGTTGAGAAAGCATTCTGGAAAACAATGAACACTGAAGCTTTCTTT CSVEKAFWKTMNTEAFF
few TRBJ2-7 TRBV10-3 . TGTGCCATCAGTGAGCCGGCCCAACCCTACGAGCAGTACTTC CAISEPAQPYEQYF
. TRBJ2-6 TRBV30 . TGTGCCTGGAGTGTATCTGGGGCCAACGTCCTGACTTTC CAWSVSGANVLTF
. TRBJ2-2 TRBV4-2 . TGTGCCAGCAGCCAAGATTGGGATACATCGGGGGAGCTGTTTTTT CASSQDWDTSGELFF
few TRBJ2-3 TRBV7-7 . TGTGCTAGCAGCTTCGGGGCCACAGATACGCAGTATTTT CASSFGATDTQYF
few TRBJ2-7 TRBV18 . TGTGCCAGCTCACCACCCGCCCCGACGCGGGAGCAGTACTTC CASSPPAPTREQYF
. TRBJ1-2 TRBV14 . TGTGCCAGCAGCCTAGACTGGGGCTTGGAAGGCTACACCTTC CASSLDWGLEGYTF
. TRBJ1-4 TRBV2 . TGTGCCAGCAGTGAAGAGGAAAAACTGTTTTTT CASSEEEKLFF
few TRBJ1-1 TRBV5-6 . TGTGCCAGCACCCTCCTCCCGGGACCCGAAGCTTTCTTT CASTLLPGPEAFF
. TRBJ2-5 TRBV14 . TGTGCCAGCAGCCAAGCTAGACAAGAGACCCAGTACTTC CASSQARQETQYF
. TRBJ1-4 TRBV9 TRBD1 TGTGCCAGCAGCGTAGATCTGGACAGGACCTCTAATGAAAAACTGTTTTTT CASSVDLDRTSNEKLFF
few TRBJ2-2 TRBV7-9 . TGTGCCAGCAAACCGGGCCAGCGGGTAGGGGAGCTGTTTTTT CASKPGQRVGELFF
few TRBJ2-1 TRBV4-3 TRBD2 TGCGCCAGCAGCCAAGATACTAGCGGGAGCTCCGTATACAATGAGCAGTTCTTC CASSQDTSGSSVYNEQFF
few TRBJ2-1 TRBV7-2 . TGTGCCAGCAGCTTAGTCGGCTCAGGGTACAATGAGCAGTTCTTC CASSLVGSGYNEQFF
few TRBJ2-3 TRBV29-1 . TGCAGCGTTGGCGAGGGGTCGGGGACAGATACGCAGTATTTT CSVGEGSGTDTQYF
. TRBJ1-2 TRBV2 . TGTGCCAGCAGTGAGCCGGCGGGTGGCTACACCTTC CASSEPAGGYTF
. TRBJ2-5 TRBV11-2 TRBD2 TGTGCCAGCAGCTTTGGACTAGCGGGGAGGCAAGAGACCCAGTACTTC CASSFGLAGRQETQYF
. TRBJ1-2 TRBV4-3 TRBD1 TGCGCCAGCAGCCAAGAAGGCAGGGGGCACTATGGCTACACCTTC CASSQEGRGHYGYTF
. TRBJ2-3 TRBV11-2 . TGTGCCAGCAGCCGAGATGATAGCACAGATACGCAGTATTTT CASSRDDSTDTQYF
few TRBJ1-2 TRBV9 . TGTGCCAGCAGCGTAGATTTGGAAGGGGGAAACTATGGCTACACCTTC CASSVDLEGGNYGYTF
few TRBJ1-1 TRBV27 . TGTGCCAGCAGTTTCCAGACGAACACTGAAGCTTTCTTT CASSFQTNTEAFF
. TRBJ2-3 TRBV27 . TGTGCCAGCAGTCCCAGGGGGGCAGATACGCAGTATTTT CASSPRGADTQYF
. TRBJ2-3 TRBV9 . TGTGCCAGCAGCGACACATTGGATACGCAGTATTTT CASSDTLDTQYF
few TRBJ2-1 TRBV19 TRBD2 TGTGCCAGTAGTATTCTAGCGGACTACAATGAGCAGTTCTTC CASSILADYNEQFF
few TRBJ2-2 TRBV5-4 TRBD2 TGTGCCAGCAGCTTGGTTCTAGCGGGAGAATTATGGAGCACCGGGGAGCTGTTTTTT CASSLVLAGELWSTGELFF
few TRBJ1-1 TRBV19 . TGTGCCAGTCGGAACCGGCTGTCACAGCGACTGAACACTGAAGCTTTCTTT CASRNRLSQRLNTEAFF
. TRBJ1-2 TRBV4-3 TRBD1 TGCGCCAGCAGCCAATTGGGGACAGCTACTAACTATGGCTACACCTTC CASSQLGTATNYGYTF
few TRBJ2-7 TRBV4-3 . TGCGCCAGCAGCCAAGAGAGAGCTAGCGACAACGAGCAGTACTTC CASSQERASDNEQYF
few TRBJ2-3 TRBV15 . TGTGCCACCAGCAGTCGGACTAGCACAGATACGCAGTATTTT CATSSRTSTDTQYF
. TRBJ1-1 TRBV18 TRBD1 TGTGCCAGCTCACCCCGTGAACAGGGGGCGAGTCAGGCTTTCTTT CASSPREQGASQAFF
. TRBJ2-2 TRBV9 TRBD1 TGTGCCAGCAGCGTTTTGATCGGGACAGGGGTATTAGGTACCGGGGAGCTGTTTTTT CASSVLIGTGVLGTGELFF
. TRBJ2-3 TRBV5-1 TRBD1 TGCGCCAGCAGCTGGAGTGTCGGGGGACAGGTCACAGATACGCAGTATTTT CASSWSVGGQVTDTQYF
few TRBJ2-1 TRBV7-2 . TGTGCCAGCAGCTTAGATGGGTGGGATAACAATGAGCAGTTCTTC CASSLDGWDNNEQFF
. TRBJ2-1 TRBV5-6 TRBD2 TGTGCCAGCAGCTTCCCTGGGACTAGCGGGAGGAATGAGCAGTTCTTC CASSFPGTSGRNEQFF
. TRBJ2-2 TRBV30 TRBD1 TGTGCCTGGAGTCACTCAACCGGGACAGGGGACACCGGGGAGCTGTTTTTT CAWSHSTGTGDTGELFF